This T cell receptor beta chain was found in a study of blood T cells in healthy people across ages (dated by TCRdb to the mid-2010s). A note on the overall study: Template switching captured roughly one uniquely barcoded TCR beta cDNA molecule per two T cells in model experiments. The study measured age-related changes in TCR beta repertoire diversity using deep sequencing normalized with unique cDNA molecular identifiers. Donors of different ages were randomly distributed across sequencing lanes to avoid experimental bias. Using the same blood draw, the study looked at two additional independent replicas of 1 million unique cDNA reads for two donors, one aged 18 to 30 and the other aged 80 or older. Four age groups were formed from the donors: young (average approximately 15 years), middle-aged (approximately 40), aged (62) and long-lived (about 75).

About this clonotype: Its binding antigen is unknown. No much larger clonotype is one base removed from it; base qualities were not supplied.

From a lookup of the germline V gene, CDR1 and CDR2 are SGHVS and FQNEAQ. The CDR3 goes from the cysteine to the phenylalanine over 23 residues. Only the CDR3 DNA stays, 69 bases, in frame from base 1. Trimming leaves V shorter by 4 bases and J shorter by 3 bases, with the junction holding 31 bases beyond the gene matches. Study-wide findings and limitations: Bulk unsorted PBMC profiling prevented conclusive comparison of naive and antigen-experienced compartments. Compared with the aged group, the long-lived group had more naive CD4+ T cells, fewer expanded clones and increased TCR diversity, suggesting age selection. As age increased, observed TCR beta diversity per million T cells dropped in a roughly linear way, and a significant reduction was already evident by age 40. Estimates of total diversity based on one million sequenced T cells were regarded as lower bounds and as underestimates. The percentage of naive T cells measured by flow cytometry correlated strongly with observed TCR beta diversity. The CMV infection status of donors was not known, potentially confounding age-related changes in expanded clonotypes.

Donors were a few dozen systemically healthy Caucasian individuals from Russia aged roughly 6 to 100 years. Roughly 9 milliliters of peripheral blood were drawn from each donor into EDTA-treated Vacutainer tubes. PBMCs were isolated by Ficoll-Paque density-gradient centrifugation, with at least 6 million obtained per sample. Total RNA was extracted from PBMCs with Trizol reagent, with at least 6 micrograms obtained per sample. For every donor, an aliquot of PBMCs went through flow cytometry to measure the percentages of naive CD45RAhigh/CD27high T cells. The library came from 5' RACE. Sequencing was carried out with an Illumina HiSeq 2500. The second PCR ran for roughly 7 to 11 cycles and used a J-beta primer mix along with a sample-barcoded 5' primer. A template-switch 5' adaptor carrying 12 random nucleotides introduced a unique molecular identifier onto each TCR beta cDNA molecule. Each sample yielded at least 2.5 million CDR3-containing paired-end reads. First-strand cDNA synthesis was performed from all RNA using the Mint cDNA synthesis kit, with priming by a TRBC-specific oligonucleotide. After uracil-DNA glycosylase treatment, a first 18-cycle PCR used universal primers M1SS and BC2_uni_R on all cDNA. Under the source paper's analysis protocol: Each sample was normalized by randomly selecting 1 million high-quality reads, each carrying a distinct molecular identifier. Reads with shared molecular identifiers were discarded instead of being binned into consensus sequences. MiTCR, run with a Q25 quality threshold and the strictest error-elimination algorithm, handled CDR3 identification, clonotype clustering and error correction. Lower-bound total TCR beta diversity was estimated with a nonparametric unseen species model using Euler transformation. TCRdb handled the public reads itself, with Q25 trimming in fastp and clone calling in MiXCR, and kept productive beta chains. Rows matching on CDR3 protein sequence are summarized as one entry with the most common DNA and genes. None of the V and J calls come from the authors' own analysis; TCRdb made them. The sample has around 900,000 distinct CDR3 sequences on record, roughly 47% of them singletons. The top ten clones comprise about a fifth of the sample.

Rearrangement joined TRBV7-8 to TRBJ2-7, and TRBD2 matches 9 of the central bases. This receptor was obtained from a woman aged 55-75 years in good health. Sequencing used blood. CDR3 loop: CASSSNLAGVSDSPPGLNYEQYF. The base sequence is TGTGCCAGCAGCTCGAATTTAGCGGGAGTATCCGATAGCCCCCCTGGTTTGAACTACGAGCAGTACTTC.